This TCR beta chain was observed in a study of blood T cell repertoires in COVID-19. Study as a whole: Collection of acute and convalescent COVID-19 samples took place in the United States, Italy and Spain. PBMCs, B-cell-depleted T cells, or T cells provided the cDNA or gDNA that made up the material.

CDR3 length: 13 amino acids. With 4 bases removed from V and 7 bases from J, the gap between germline ends came to 8 bases. Germline lookup yields CDR1 MNHNY and CDR2 SVGAGI (reference sequence). Original processing methods: Quantification of nucleated cells was approximated via reference gene primer amplification. TCRdb's copy holds only in-frame clones and misses some; the assay was immunoSEQ multiplex PCR. That table is the source of V, J and clone size, and D and trimming were worked out from the DNA. Among 150,000 to 180,000 clones listed, roughly 72% were seen once. Input material: peripheral blood. The chain is built from TRBV6-6 and TRBJ1-6; D uncertain. This TCR came from an elderly woman with acute or convalescent COVID-19. CDR3 DNA: TGTGCCAGCAGTTCGACTTTCAATTCACCCCTCCACTTT. Protein sequence: CASSSTFNSPLHF.